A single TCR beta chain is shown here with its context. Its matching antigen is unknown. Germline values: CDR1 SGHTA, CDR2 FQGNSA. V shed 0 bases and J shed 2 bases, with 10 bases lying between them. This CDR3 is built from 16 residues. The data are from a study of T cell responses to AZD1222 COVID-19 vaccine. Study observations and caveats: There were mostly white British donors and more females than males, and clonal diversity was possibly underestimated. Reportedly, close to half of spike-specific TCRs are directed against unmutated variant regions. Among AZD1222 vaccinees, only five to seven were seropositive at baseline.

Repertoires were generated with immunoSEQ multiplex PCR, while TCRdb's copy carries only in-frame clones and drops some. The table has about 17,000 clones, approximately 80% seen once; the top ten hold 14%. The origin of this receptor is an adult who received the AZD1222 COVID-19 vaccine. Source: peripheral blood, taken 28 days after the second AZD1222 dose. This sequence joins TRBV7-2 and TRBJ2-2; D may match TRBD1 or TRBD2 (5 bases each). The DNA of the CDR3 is TGTGCCAGCAGCTTAGCTCCCGGGGCAAACACCGGGGAGCTGTTTTTT. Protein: CASSLAPGANTGELFF.